The 13 T cell receptor beta chains below were found in one sample sequenced in a study of low-dose radiotherapy and immunotherapy resistance in tumors. Time point in this sample: after trial treatment. As to treatment: LDRT plus nivolumab, ipilimumab, low-dose cyclophosphamide and aspirin (RACIN trial). TRAV- and TRBV-specific primers primed first-strand cDNA, covering alpha and beta chains. Over about 18 PCR cycles, TCRs were amplified from a constant-region primer and V-primer adapter. TCRdb processed the reads anew with MiXCR; each CDR3 protein has one entry. The sample has tens of thousands of distinct CDR3 sequences; less than 25% are singletons. The starting material was PBMCs, obtained after low-dose radiotherapy plus immunotherapy. All receptors derive from a female donor with ovarian cancer.

This chain joins TRBV24-1 and TRBJ2-3, with 8 bases lining up with TRBD2. V lost 2 bases and J lost 6; bases outside the gene matches: 6. The CDR3 consists of 15 residues. Germline CDR1 and CDR2: KGHDR and SFDVKD. CDR3 sequence: CATSDSRLAGDTQYF. The DNA for the CDR3 is TGTGCCACCAGTGATTCGCGGCTAGCGGGCGATACGCAGTATTTT.

This clonotype is classed as large (0.1 to 1%). This sequence joins TRBV29-1 and TRBJ2-6; D is unresolved. The CDR3 length is 13 residues. The germline V gene encodes CDR1 SQVTM and CDR2 ANQGSEA. Trimming shortened V by 4 bases and J by 0 bases, and 4 bases separated the two germline ends. The CDR3 bases are TGCAGCGTTGCACGCTCTGGGGCCAACGTCCTGACTTTC. This translates into CSVARSGANVLTF.

This clonotype has a count of ten or more. The chain employs TRBV12-3 or TRBV12-4 and TRBJ2-7; D possibly uses TRBD1 or TRBD2 (5 bases each). The CDR3 runs 13 residues. V dropped 6 bases and J dropped 0 bases, with 9 bases sitting between them. The DNA for the CDR3 is TGTGCCAGCAGACGGGACCACTCCTACGAGCAGTACTTC. Translation gives CASRRDHSYEQYF.

This clonotype was observed at least ten times. This chain connects TRBV28 to TRBJ1-2; no firm D call. Germline V gives CDR1 MDHEN, CDR2 SYDVKM. The germline V and J ends were trimmed by 6 bases and 8 bases, with 16 bases remaining between them. This CDR3 region has 13 residues. The CDR3 sequence is CASSAGGVRGYTF. CDR3 DNA: TGTGCCAGCAGCGCCGGAGGCGTTCGGGGCTACACCTTC.

Many counts were recorded for this clonotype. This chain joins TRBV30 and TRBJ1-2; no definite D call. Germline V gene lookup returns CDR1 GTSNPN and CDR2 SVGIG (reference sequence). V lost 4 bases, J lost 0 bases, and 9 bases lay in between. The CDR3 consists of 13 residues. CDR3 in amino acids: CAWNLVANYGYTF. DNA of the CDR3: TGTGCCTGGAATTTAGTCGCTAACTATGGCTACACCTTC.

The rearrangement joins TRBV18 to TRBJ2-7, with 7 positions matching TRBD1. Per the germline V gene, CDR1 is KGHSH and CDR2 is LQKENI. Trimming at V came to 5 bases and at J to 3 bases, leaving 13 bases not matched to a gene. This CDR3 is 16 amino acids long. The CDR3 DNA follows: TGTGCCAGCTCAAGAACCGGGACAGAGATCAACTACGAGCAGTACTTC. This encodes CASSRTGTEINYEQYF.

This clonotype was counted at least ten times. V usage is TRBV20-1 and J usage is TRBJ2-7; no definite D call. The CDR3 is made up of 13 amino acids. V was pared by 2 bases and J by 3 bases, with 11 bases between. Germline CDR1 reads DFQATT; CDR2 reads SNEGSKA (reference sequence). The CDR3, as DNA: TGCAGTGCTAGAAGATCGGACGGCTACGAGCAGTACTTC. This encodes CSARRSDGYEQYF.

This clonotype is a singleton in its sample. With a much larger clone just one base away, this may be a read error. The chain combines TRBV3-1 with TRBJ2-7; the D gene could be TRBD1 or TRBD2 (5 bases each). The V and J ends lost 0 bases and 7 bases respectively, with 19 bases between them. Germline V gives CDR1 LGHDT, CDR2 YNNKEL (reference sequence). The CDR3 is 16 amino acids. The CDR3 DNA sequence: TGTGCCAGCAGCCAAGACGGGACCGCCACCTACAATGAGCAGTACTTC. It yields the protein CASSQDGTATYNEQYF.

This clonotype was counted once. The chain is built from TRBV10-3 and TRBJ2-3, with 11 bases matching TRBD2. The trim removed 6 bases at V and 5 bases at J, leaving 10 bases unmatched. Germline V gene data show CDR1 as ENHRY and CDR2 as SYGVKD. This CDR3 spans 16 amino acids. The CDR3 protein is CAISRDSGGAGDTQYF. The CDR3 DNA reads as TGTGCCATCAGCCGTGATAGCGGGGGGGCCGGAGATACGCAGTATTTT.

The rearrangement joins TRBV29-1 to TRBJ2-5; D gene unclear. Germline CDR1 reads SQVTM; CDR2 reads ANQGSEA. Trimming left V 5 bases short and J 7 bases short, with 17 bases between. CDR3 size: 13 residues. The CDR3 here is CSVFRPQEVTQYF. The DNA for the CDR3 is TGCAGCGTTTTCAGACCTCAAGAGGTGACCCAGTACTTC.

On this clonotype: A far more abundant clone sits one base away, making this likely a read error. The rearrangement uses TRBV5-5 and TRBJ2-1; no clear D gene. This CDR3 is 16 amino acids long. The V end was cut by 3 bases, the J end by 12 bases, with 25 bases between. CDR1 is SGHKS and CDR2 is YYEKEE in the germline V gene (reference sequence). The CDR3 DNA reads as TGTGCCAGCAGCTGGACCCCAAATACCTCATGGGATGCGCAGTTCTTC. This encodes CASSWTPNTSWDAQFF.

The CDR3 spells CASNTGPYNEQFF. Here the CDR3 DNA reads TGTGCCAGCAACACGGGACCTTACAATGAGCAGTTCTTC. The V call is TRBV6-2 or TRBV6-3, the J call TRBJ2-1; D tentatively reads TRBD1 or TRBD2 (5 bases each). The germline CDR1 and CDR2 sequences are MNHEY and SVGEGT. The CDR3 extends over 13 amino acids. V lost 7 bases and J lost 4, with 11 bases in between.

In its sample, this clonotype was seen many times. This chain uses TRBV19 with TRBJ1-5; 10 nucleotides align to TRBD1. Unmatched junction bases numbered 9, after V lost 7 bases and J lost 6 bases. The length of the CDR3 is 15 residues. Germline-derived CDR1 and CDR2 are LNHDA and SQIVND (reference sequence). CDR3 residues: CASKPRQGAGQPQHF. The DNA of the CDR3 is TGTGCCAGTAAACCGAGACAGGGGGCGGGTCAGCCCCAGCATTTT.